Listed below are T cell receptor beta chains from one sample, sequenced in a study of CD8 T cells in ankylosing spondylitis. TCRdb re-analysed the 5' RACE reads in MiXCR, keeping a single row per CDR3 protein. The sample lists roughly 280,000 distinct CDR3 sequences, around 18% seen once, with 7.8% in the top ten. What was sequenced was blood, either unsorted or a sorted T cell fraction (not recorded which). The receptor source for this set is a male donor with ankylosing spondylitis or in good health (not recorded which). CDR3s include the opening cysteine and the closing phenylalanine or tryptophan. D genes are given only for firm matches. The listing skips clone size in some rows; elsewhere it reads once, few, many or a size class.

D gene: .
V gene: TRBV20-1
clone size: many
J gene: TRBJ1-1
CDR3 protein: CSARGTLNTEAFF
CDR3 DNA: TGCAGTGCTAGAGGGACACTTAACACTGAAGCTTTCTTT

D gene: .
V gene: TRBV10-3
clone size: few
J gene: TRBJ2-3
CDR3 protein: CATVQGFTDTQYF
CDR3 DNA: TGTGCCACGGTTCAGGGTTTCACAGATACGCAGTATTTT

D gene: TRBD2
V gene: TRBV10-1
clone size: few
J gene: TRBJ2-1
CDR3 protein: CASSGTSDHNEQFF
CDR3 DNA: TGCGCCAGCAGCGGGACTAGCGACCACAATGAGCAGTTCTTC

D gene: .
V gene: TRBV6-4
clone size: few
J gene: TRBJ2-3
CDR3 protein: CASSDGPQGGDTQYF
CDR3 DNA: TGTGCCAGCAGTGACGGGCCTCAGGGGGGAGATACGCAGTATTTT

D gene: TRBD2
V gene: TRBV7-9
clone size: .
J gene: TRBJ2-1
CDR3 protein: CASSLPTSGGPHNEQFF
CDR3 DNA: TGTGCCAGCAGCTTACCGACTAGCGGGGGGCCCCACAATGAGCAGTTCTTC

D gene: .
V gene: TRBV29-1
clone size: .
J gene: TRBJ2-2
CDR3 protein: CSVVLKGGGTGELFF
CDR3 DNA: TGCAGCGTTGTCCTAAAAGGTGGTGGAACCGGGGAGCTGTTTTTT

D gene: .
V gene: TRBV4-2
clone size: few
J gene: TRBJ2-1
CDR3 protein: CASSQETISYNEQFF
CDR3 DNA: TGTGCCAGCAGCCAAGAGACCATCTCCTACAATGAGCAGTTCTTC

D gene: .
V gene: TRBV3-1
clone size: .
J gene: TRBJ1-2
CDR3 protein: CASTRGESPRGGYTF
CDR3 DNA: TGTGCCAGCACCCGAGGTGAAAGTCCGAGGGGTGGCTACACCTTC

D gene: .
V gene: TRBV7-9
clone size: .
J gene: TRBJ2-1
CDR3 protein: CASSSTAQYNEQFF
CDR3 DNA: TGTGCCAGCAGCTCCACGGCACAATACAATGAGCAGTTCTTC

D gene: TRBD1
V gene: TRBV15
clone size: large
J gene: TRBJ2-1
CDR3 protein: CATSRDPKGQAYNEQFF
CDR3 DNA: TGTGCCACCAGCAGAGATCCTAAGGGACAGGCCTACAATGAGCAGTTCTTC